The clone carrying this T cell receptor (beta chain) was detected ten times or more. Antigen specificity is unknown. The sample is drawn from a study of blood T cells in healthy people across ages. Findings and limits, study-wide: Significant beta diversity loss was already apparent by age approximately 42, declining roughly linearly. Unsorted PBMC material precluded a definitive naive versus antigen-experienced comparison. Diversity was estimated from one million T cells, and these estimates were considered underestimates. CMV infection status of these donors was not known.

CDR1 is SGHRS and CDR2 is YFSETQ in the germline V gene. V was clipped by 0 bases and J by 6 bases, with 13 bases between them. The CDR3 is 15 residues long. Through a sample-barcoded 5' primer and a J-beta primer mix, a second PCR was run for roughly 7 to 12 cycles. TCRdb itself ran the 5' RACE reads through MiXCR, one entry per CDR3 protein. The sample has roughly 700,000 distinct CDR3 sequences; roughly 32% are singletons. The V call is TRBV5-1, the J call TRBJ2-1; tentatively, D is TRBD2 (5 bases). Input material: blood. The receptor was isolated from a woman older than 75 in good health. The CDR3: CASSLAASRGNEQFF. As DNA, the CDR3 is TGCGCCAGCAGCTTGGCCGCCTCCCGGGGCAATGAGCAGTTCTTC. Looking up the rest from reference TRBV5-1 and TRBJ2-1 gives the full variable domain: KAGVTQTPRYLIKTRGQQVTLSCSPISGHRSVSWYQQTPGQGLQFLFEYFSETQRNKGNFPGRFSGRQFSNSRSEMNVSTLELGDSALYLCASSLAASRGNEQFFGPGTRLTVL.